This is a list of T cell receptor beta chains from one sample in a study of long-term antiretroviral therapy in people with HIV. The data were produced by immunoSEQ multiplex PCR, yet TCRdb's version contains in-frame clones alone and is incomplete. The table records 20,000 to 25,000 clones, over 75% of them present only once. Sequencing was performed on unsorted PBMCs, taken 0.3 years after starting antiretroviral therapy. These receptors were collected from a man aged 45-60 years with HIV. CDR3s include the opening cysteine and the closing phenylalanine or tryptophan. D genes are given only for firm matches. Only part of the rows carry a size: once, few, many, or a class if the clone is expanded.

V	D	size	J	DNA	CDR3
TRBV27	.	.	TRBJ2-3	TGTGCCAGCAGTTTAAAAGGAGATACGCAGTATTTT	CASSLKGDTQYF
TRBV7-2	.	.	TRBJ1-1	TGTGCCAGCAGCTTTGGGGAGGACCGGGACACTGAAGCTTTCTTT	CASSFGEDRDTEAFF
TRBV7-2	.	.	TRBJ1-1	TGTGCCAGCAGCTCTGGGTCGGGCCCTGTGACTTTCTTT	CASSSGSGPVTFF
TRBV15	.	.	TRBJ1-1	TGTGCCACCAGCACCGACAGGAACACTGAAGCTTTCTTT	CATSTDRNTEAFF
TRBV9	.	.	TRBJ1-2	TGTGCCAGCAGCGTAGCTACGAGACTCCCCCAGGGCTACACCTTC	CASSVATRLPQGYTF
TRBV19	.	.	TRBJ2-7	TGTGCCAGTAGTATATCTGGGGTAAGGGAGCAGTACTTC	CASSISGVREQYF
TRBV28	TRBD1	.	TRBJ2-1	TGTGCCAGCAGTTTTTCTGGACAGGGGGCAGACAATGAGCAGTTCTTC	CASSFSGQGADNEQFF
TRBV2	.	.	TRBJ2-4	TGTGCCAGCAGTGAAGAGGGGGGCAATTTTGACATTCAGTACTTC	CASSEEGGNFDIQYF
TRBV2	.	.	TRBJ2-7	TGTGCCAGCAGTATGGAGGGTGAATACGAGCAGTACTTC	CASSMEGEYEQYF
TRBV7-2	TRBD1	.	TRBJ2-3	TGTGCCAGCAGCTACCGGGACAGGTACACAGATACGCAGTATTTT	CASSYRDRYTDTQYF
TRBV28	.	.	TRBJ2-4	TGTGCCAGCAGGCCCTCCGTCAGGGGGGTTGACAAAAACATTCAGTACTTC	CASRPSVRGVDKNIQYF
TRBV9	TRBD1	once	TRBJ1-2	TGTGCCAGCAGCGGAGGGACAGGTCCTTACTATGGCTACACCTTC	CASSGGTGPYYGYTF
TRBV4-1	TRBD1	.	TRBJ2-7	TGCGCCAGCAGCAATCCGGGACAGCTTAGGGGGCAGTACTTC	CASSNPGQLRGQYF
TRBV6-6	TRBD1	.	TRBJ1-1	TGTGCCAGCAGTTACTCGATCAGGGGGGACACTGAAGCTTTCTTT	CASSYSIRGDTEAFF
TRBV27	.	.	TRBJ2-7	TGTGCCAGCAGTTTCAGCTCCTACGAGCAGTACTTC	CASSFSSYEQYF
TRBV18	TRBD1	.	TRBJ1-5	TGTGCCAGCTCCGGACAGGGGACCTCGGGGGATAGCAATCAGCCCCAGCATTTT	CASSGQGTSGDSNQPQHF
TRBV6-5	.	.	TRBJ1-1	TGTGCCAGCAGTCCGACAGTGCGTACTGAAGCTTTCTTT	CASSPTVRTEAFF
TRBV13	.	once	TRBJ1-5	TGTGCCAGCAACCGGTGGGGTAGCAATCAGCCCCAGCATTTT	CASNRWGSNQPQHF
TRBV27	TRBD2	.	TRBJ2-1	TGTGCCAGCAGTATACTAGCGGGACGCTACAATGAGCAGTTCTTC	CASSILAGRYNEQFF
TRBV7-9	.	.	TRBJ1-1	TGTGCCAGCAGCCGAGGGACGCTAGGCCGCGGGGGGAACACTGAAGCTTTCTTT	CASSRGTLGRGGNTEAFF
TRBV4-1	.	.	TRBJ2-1	TGCGCCAGCAGCCCCCGGAAAACAGTCGACTACAATGAGCAGTTCTTC	CASSPRKTVDYNEQFF
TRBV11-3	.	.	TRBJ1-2	TGTGCCAGCAGCTTAGAAAGGGGAGGCTACACCTTC	CASSLERGGYTF
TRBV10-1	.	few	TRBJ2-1	TGCGCCAGCAGTACCGGACGCTACAATGAGCAGTTCTTC	CASSTGRYNEQFF
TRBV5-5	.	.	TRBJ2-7	TGTGCCAGCAGCTTTTTGGTAGAATCCTACGAGCAGTACTTC	CASSFLVESYEQYF
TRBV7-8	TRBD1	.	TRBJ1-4	TGTGCCAGCAGCTCTCTGATGGGGACAGGGGGCGGAAAACTGTTTTTT	CASSSLMGTGGGKLFF
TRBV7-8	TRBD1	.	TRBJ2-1	TGTGCCAGCAGCTTAGGACAGGGGGTCTTTGAGCAGTTCTTC	CASSLGQGVFEQFF
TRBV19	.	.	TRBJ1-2	TGTGCCAGTAGTATCCCGGGAAGATATGGCTACACCTTC	CASSIPGRYGYTF
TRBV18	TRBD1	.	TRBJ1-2	TGTGCCAGCTCACGGACAGGGGGCGGAACTAACTATGGCTACACCTTC	CASSRTGGGTNYGYTF
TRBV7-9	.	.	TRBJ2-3	TGTGCCAGCAGCTCTCACCGCTCGGCAGATACGCAGTATTTT	CASSSHRSADTQYF
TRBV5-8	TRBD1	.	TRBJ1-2	TGTGCCAGCAGCCGGACAGGGGACTATGGCTACACCTTC	CASSRTGDYGYTF
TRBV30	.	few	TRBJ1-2	TGTGCCTGGGGTGGAGCAAACTATGGCTACACCTTC	CAWGGANYGYTF
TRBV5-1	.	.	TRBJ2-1	TGCGCCAGCTCAAGGGTGGCCGAGGATGAGCAGTTCTTC	CASSRVAEDEQFF
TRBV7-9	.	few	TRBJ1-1	TGTGCCAGCAGCTTATCGGGTCCCTTGAACACTGAAGCTTTCTTT	CASSLSGPLNTEAFF
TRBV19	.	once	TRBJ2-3	TGTGCCAGTAGTACGGGACAAACTAGCACAGATACGCAGTATTTT	CASSTGQTSTDTQYF
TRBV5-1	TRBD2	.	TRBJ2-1	TGCGCCAGCAGCTTGGAGTCTAGCGGGAGCAATGAGCAGTTCTTC	CASSLESSGSNEQFF
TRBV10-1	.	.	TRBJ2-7	TGCGCCAGCAGTGAGTCGATGGTTTCGGTCTACGAGCAGTACTTC	CASSESMVSVYEQYF
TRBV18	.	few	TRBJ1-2	TGTGCCAGCTCACATGGGACCGGAGACCTCTATGGCTACACCTTC	CASSHGTGDLYGYTF
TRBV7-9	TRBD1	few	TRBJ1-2	TGTGCCAGCAGCCCGGGACAGGTGGCTGGCTACACCTTC	CASSPGQVAGYTF
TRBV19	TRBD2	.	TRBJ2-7	TGTGCCAGTAGTAATCGCGGACTAGCGGGGGGTACCTACGAGCAGTACTTC	CASSNRGLAGGTYEQYF
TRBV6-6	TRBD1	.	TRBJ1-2	TGTGCCAGCAACAGGGACAGGGGTGGCTACACCTTC	CASNRDRGGYTF
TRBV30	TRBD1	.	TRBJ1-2	TGTGCCTGGACCCTAGGGGGCTTGGATGGCTACACCTTC	CAWTLGGLDGYTF
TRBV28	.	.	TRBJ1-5	TGTGCCAGCAGTATTCAAGGGTTTGATGATCAGCCCCAGCATTTT	CASSIQGFDDQPQHF
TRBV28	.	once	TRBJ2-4	TGTGCCAGCAGTTCCTCCTTAGCCAAAAACATTCAGTACTTC	CASSSSLAKNIQYF
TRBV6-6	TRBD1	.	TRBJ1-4	TGTGCCAGCAGCTACGGACCGGGACAGGGAGAAAAACTGTTTTTT	CASSYGPGQGEKLFF
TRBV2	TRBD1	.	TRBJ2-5	TGTGCCAGCAACAGGGGCACTCAGGAGACCCAGTACTTC	CASNRGTQETQYF
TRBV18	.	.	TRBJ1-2	TGTGCCAGCTCACCACCGGCTGAAGGCTACACCTTC	CASSPPAEGYTF
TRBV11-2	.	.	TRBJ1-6	TGTGCCAGCAGCTTAGATGTCAGTAATTCACCCCTCCACTTT	CASSLDVSNSPLHF
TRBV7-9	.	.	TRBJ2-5	TGTGCCAGCAGCCTGGGGACGGAAGAAGAGACCCAGTACTTC	CASSLGTEEETQYF
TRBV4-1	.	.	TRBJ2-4	TGCGCCAGCAGCCTCTTGGGCGGCTTAGCCAAAAACATTCAGTACTTC	CASSLLGGLAKNIQYF
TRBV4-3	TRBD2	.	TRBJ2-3	TGCGCCAGCAGCCAAGGGACTAGCGGGATTAGCACAGATACGCAGTATTTT	CASSQGTSGISTDTQYF
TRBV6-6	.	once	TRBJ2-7	TGTGCCAGCAGTTACTCCCCACAGGGTTTTCTCTACGAGCAGTACTTC	CASSYSPQGFLYEQYF